Sequencing of this T cell receptor beta chain was carried out in a study of blood T cell repertoires in COVID-19. Study overall: Acute-phase and convalescent COVID-19 samples originated in the United States, Italy and Spain. Nucleic acid was either cDNA or gDNA, and it came from T cells, B-cell-depleted T cells, or PBMCs.

In the original processing: Amplification from reference gene primers served as the basis for estimated nucleated cell counts. The data were produced by immunoSEQ multiplex PCR, yet TCRdb's version contains in-frame clones alone and is incomplete. V, J and clone size derive from that table, while D and trimming were established from the DNA sequence. This repertoire shows 40,000 to 55,000 clones, roughly 88% found once; its top ten account for 14% to 15%. The specimen was peripheral blood. This sequence was found in a human donor in a cohort sampled during active COVID-19.

In DNA, the CDR3 is TGTGCCAGCAGTGCCCAACGGGGACACTGGGCCGATACGCAGTATTTT. It yields the protein CASSAQRGHWADTQYF. The J gene is TRBJ2-3, the V gene TRBV25-1, with D possibly TRBD1 on 6 matching bases. There are 16 residues in the CDR3. V was pared by 4 bases and J by 6 bases, with 20 bases between. Per the germline V gene, CDR1 is MGHDK and CDR2 is SYGVNS.